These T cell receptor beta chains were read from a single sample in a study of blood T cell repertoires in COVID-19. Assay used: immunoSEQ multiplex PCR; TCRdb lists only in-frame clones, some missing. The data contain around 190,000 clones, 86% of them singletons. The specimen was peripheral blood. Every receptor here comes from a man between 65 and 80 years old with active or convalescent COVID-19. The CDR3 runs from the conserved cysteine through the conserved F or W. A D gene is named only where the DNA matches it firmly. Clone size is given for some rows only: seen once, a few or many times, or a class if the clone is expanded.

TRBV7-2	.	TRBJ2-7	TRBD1	TGTGCCAGCAGCCAATACAGGGGCTACGAGCAGTACTTC	CASSQYRGYEQYF
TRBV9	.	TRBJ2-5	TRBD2	TGTGCCAGCAGCAAGCGGGGAGCGGGAGGAGGGGAGACCCAGTACTTC	CASSKRGAGGGETQYF
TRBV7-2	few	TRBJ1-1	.	TGTGCCAGCAGCTTACGAGGTGGGGGGGGCACTGAAGCTTTCTTT	CASSLRGGGGTEAFF
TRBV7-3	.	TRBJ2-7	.	TGTGCCAGCAGCCCAGAGGGAGCGTCCTACGAGCAGTACTTC	CASSPEGASYEQYF
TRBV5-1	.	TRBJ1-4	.	TGCGCCAGCAGTCATGGCGGCAGGGCGAGAGAAAAACTGTTTTTT	CASSHGGRAREKLFF
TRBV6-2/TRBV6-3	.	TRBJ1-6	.	TGTGCCAGCAGTTACTCCCTCGGGCAGGGAAATTCACCCCTCCACTTT	CASSYSLGQGNSPLHF
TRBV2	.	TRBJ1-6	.	TGTGCCATGTCAGGGGAAGTGGATTCACCCCTCCACTTT	CAMSGEVDSPLHF
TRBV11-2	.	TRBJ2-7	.	TGTGCCAGCAGCTCGAATCAGGGGCAAGAGCAGTACTTC	CASSSNQGQEQYF
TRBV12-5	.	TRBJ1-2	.	TGTGCTAGTGGTTTGCCGGGGGAGGCTAACTATGGCTACACCTTC	CASGLPGEANYGYTF
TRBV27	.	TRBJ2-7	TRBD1	TGTGCCAGCAGTTTATATCCCGGACAGGGCTACGAGCAGTACTTC	CASSLYPGQGYEQYF
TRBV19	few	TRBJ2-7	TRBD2	TGTGCCAGTAGTATGGTGTCTAGCGGGAGGGAAGAGCAGTACTTC	CASSMVSSGREEQYF
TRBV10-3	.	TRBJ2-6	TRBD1	TGTGCCAACCGGGACAGCTCTGGGGCCAACGTCCTGACTTTC	CANRDSSGANVLTF
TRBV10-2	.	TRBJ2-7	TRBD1	TGCGCCAGCCGGCGGGACAGGGTCTACGAGCAGTACTTC	CASRRDRVYEQYF
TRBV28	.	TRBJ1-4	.	TGTGCCAGCAGTTTTAAGTGGAGTAATGAAAAACTGTTTTTT	CASSFKWSNEKLFF
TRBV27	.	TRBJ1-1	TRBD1	TGTGCCAGCACCAGGGGGCAGGGGGCGTTGAGCACTGAAGCTTTCTTT	CASTRGQGALSTEAFF
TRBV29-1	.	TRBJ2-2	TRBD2	TGCAGCGTTGCCAGGGGCCTAGCGGGGGGGCCCCGGTTCGGGGAGCTGTTTTTT	CSVARGLAGGPRFGELFF
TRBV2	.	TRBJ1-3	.	TGTGCCAGCCCACCTAGAGTCAGGGACTCTGGAAACACCATATATTTT	CASPPRVRDSGNTIYF
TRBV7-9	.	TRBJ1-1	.	TGTGCCAGCAGCAACCAAGTCCCCAGATGGAACACTGAAGCTTTCTTT	CASSNQVPRWNTEAFF
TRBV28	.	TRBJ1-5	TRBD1	TGTGCCAGCAGGGGACAGGGGTCGGGTCAGCCCCAGCATTTT	CASRGQGSGQPQHF
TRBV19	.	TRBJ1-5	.	TGTGCCAGTAGTATAAGAATGGACAGTACCTCTAATCAGCCCCAGCATTTT	CASSIRMDSTSNQPQHF
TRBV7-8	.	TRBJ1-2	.	TGTGCCAGCAGCCGAGGGGGGGACTATGGCTACACCTTC	CASSRGGDYGYTF
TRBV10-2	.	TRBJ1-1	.	TGCGCCAGCAGTGAATCTACAGGAAAAGCTTTCTTT	CASSESTGKAFF
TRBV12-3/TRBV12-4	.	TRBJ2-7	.	TGTGCCAGCAGCCGAAGGGAAGGGGGAGAGCAGTACTTC	CASSRREGGEQYF
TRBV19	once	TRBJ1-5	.	TGTGCCAGTAGTTCTCGCGGGACGAATAATCAGCCCCAGCATTTT	CASSSRGTNNQPQHF
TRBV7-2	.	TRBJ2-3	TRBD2	TGTGCCAGCGGGCGGGAGACAGATACGCAGTATTTT	CASGRETDTQYF
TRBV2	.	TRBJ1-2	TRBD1	TGTGCCAGCAGTTCCGGGACAGGGAGTAGGGGCTACACCTTC	CASSSGTGSRGYTF
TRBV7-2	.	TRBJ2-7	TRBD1	TGTGCCAGCAGCTTAGCAGGGACAGGGAGAAACGAGCAGTACTTC	CASSLAGTGRNEQYF
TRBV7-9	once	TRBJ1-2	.	TGTGCCAGCAGCTCACAGGGAAGTCCCTATGGCTACACCTTC	CASSSQGSPYGYTF
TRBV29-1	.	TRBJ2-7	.	TGCAGCGTTGCCCAGGGGTCCTACTCCTACGAGCAGTACTTC	CSVAQGSYSYEQYF
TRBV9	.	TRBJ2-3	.	TGTGCCAGCAGCGGGGCAACAAGAGATACGCAGTATTTT	CASSGATRDTQYF
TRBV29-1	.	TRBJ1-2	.	TGCAGCGCGGGCCAAGGGGGAGGGGGCTATGGCTACACCTTC	CSAGQGGGGYGYTF
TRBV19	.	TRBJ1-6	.	TGTGCCAGTAGTATACCCGACAGAAATTCACCCCTCCACTTT	CASSIPDRNSPLHF
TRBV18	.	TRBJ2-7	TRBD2	TGTGCCAGCTCACCTGAACTAGCGGGAGGCCACGAGCAGTACTTC	CASSPELAGGHEQYF